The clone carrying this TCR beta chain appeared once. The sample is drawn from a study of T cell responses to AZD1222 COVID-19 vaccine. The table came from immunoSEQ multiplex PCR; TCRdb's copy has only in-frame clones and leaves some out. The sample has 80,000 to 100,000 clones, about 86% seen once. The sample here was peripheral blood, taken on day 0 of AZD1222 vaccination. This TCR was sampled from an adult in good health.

The CDR3, as DNA: TGTGCCAGCAGCTTATCCCGGGACAGGGGGTCACCCCTCCACTTT. Translating it yields CASSLSRDRGSPLHF. V and J are TRBV7-8 and TRBJ1-6; 11 bases match TRBD1. CDR1 SGHVS and CDR2 FQNEAQ come from the germline V gene. V shed 2 bases, J shed 10 bases, and the junction held 4 bases outside the gene matches. The CDR3 runs to 15 residues.